The 26 T cell receptor beta chains reported below all come from one sample, sequenced in a study of T cell responses to AZD1222 COVID-19 vaccine. Assay used: immunoSEQ multiplex PCR; TCRdb lists only in-frame clones, some missing. The table lists about 130,000 clones, roughly 91% of them singletons. The input for sequencing was peripheral blood, taken 28 days after the second AZD1222 dose. The receptors come from an adult who received the AZD1222 COVID-19 vaccine.

The rearrangement uses TRBV7-6 and TRBJ2-3; perhaps TRBD1 as D (5 bases). The CDR3 consists of 14 residues. CDR1 and CDR2 (germline): SGHVS, FNYEAQ. The V and J ends lost 3 bases and 0 bases respectively, with 7 bases between them. In DNA form, the CDR3 reads TGTGCCAGCAGCTTGGACACTAGCACAGATACGCAGTATTTT. Protein sequence: CASSLDTSTDTQYF.

V and J are TRBV5-1 and TRBJ1-1; possibly TRBD1 for D (6 bases). This CDR3 contains 13 residues. Trimming removed 5 bases from V and 5 bases from J, with 13 bases in between. Per the germline V gene, CDR1 is SGHRS and CDR2 is YFSETQ. CDR3 nucleotides: TGCGCCAGCAGGGACAGTGAGAATACTGAAGCTTTCTTT. This encodes CASRDSENTEAFF. Full variable domain (outside the CDR3, taken from reference TRBV5-1 and TRBJ1-1): KAGVTQTPRYLIKTRGQQVTLSCSPISGHRSVSWYQQTPGQGLQFLFEYFSETQRNKGNFPGRFSGRQFSNSRSEMNVSTLELGDSALYLCASRDSENTEAFFGQGTRLTVV.

This clone is a singleton in its sample. This chain connects TRBV6-5 to TRBJ1-6; possibly TRBD1 for D (6 bases). Germline assignment: CDR1 MNHEY and CDR2 SVGAGI. The CDR3 loop spans 14 amino acids. V was clipped by 7 bases and J by 9 bases, with 16 bases between them. CDR3 nucleotide sequence: TGTGCCAGCAATCACAGGGAGCTCGGTTCACCCCTCCACTTT. Its protein product is CASNHRELGSPLHF.

The chain combines TRBV6-5 with TRBJ1-5; D not certain. The germline V gene has CDR1 MNHEY and CDR2 SVGAGI. The CDR3 has 13 amino acids. V lost 4 bases, J lost 3 bases, and 7 bases lay in between. The CDR3 region is CASSSQDNQPQHF. The CDR3 nucleotides are TGTGCCAGCAGTTCCCAGGACAATCAGCCCCAGCATTTT.

The chain carries TRBV7-9 and TRBJ2-2; D is possibly TRBD2 (6 bases). The germline V and J ends were trimmed by 4 bases and 0 bases, with 9 bases remaining between them. This CDR3 has 15 amino acids. In germline, CDR1 is SEHNR, CDR2 FQNEAQ (reference sequence). The CDR3 is CASSWGLTNTGELFF. CDR3 nucleotides: TGTGCCAGCAGCTGGGGACTGACGAACACCGGGGAGCTGTTTTTT.

The chain recombines TRBV11-2 with TRBJ2-7; tentative D call: TRBD2 (5 bases). This CDR3 is built from 12 residues. Germline V gene sequence: CDR1 SGHAT, CDR2 FQNNGV. Trimming pared 6 bases from V and 2 bases from J, leaving 8 bases between. CDR3 in amino acids: CASSGETYEQYF. Here the CDR3 DNA reads TGTGCCAGCAGTGGGGAGACCTACGAGCAGTACTTC.

The chain is built from TRBV11-3 and TRBJ2-1; possibly TRBD2 for D (7 bases). This CDR3 region has 13 residues. Germline CDR1 SGHNT, CDR2 YENEEA. Trimming stripped 5 bases from V and 8 bases from J, with 13 bases between. CDR3 in DNA: TGTGCCAGCAGCCCTATGGGGGGGCATGAGCAGTTCTTC. It translates to CASSPMGGHEQFF.

This sequence joins TRBV2 and TRBJ1-3; 8 bases fit TRBD1. J gave up 4 bases and V 0 bases, and 8 bases lay outside the gene matches. Germline V gives CDR1 SNHLY, CDR2 FYNNEI. CDR3 length equals 17 residues. CDR3 amino acids: CASSEALPGTGGNTIYF. The CDR3 DNA sequence: TGTGCCAGCAGTGAAGCGCTTCCGGGGACAGGAGGAAACACCATATATTTT. Filled out from reference TRBV2 and TRBJ1-3, the complete variable domain reads EPEVTQTPSHQVTQMGQEVILRCVPISNHLYFYWYRQILGQKVEFLVSFYNNEISEKSEIFDDQFSVERPDGSNFTLKIRSTKLEDSAMYFCASSEALPGTGGNTIYFGEGSWLTVV.

As regards this clone: Other DNA sequences in the sample encode the same CDR3. The chain recombines TRBV6-5 with TRBJ2-7; 10 bases align to TRBD1. Per the germline V gene, CDR1 is MNHEY and CDR2 is SVGAGI. The CDR3 contains 13 residues. Trimming removed 7 bases from V and 4 bases from J; junction bases left unmatched: 4. The CDR3 region is CASNRDRGYEQYF. The DNA for the CDR3 is TGTGCCAGCAACCGGGACAGGGGTTACGAGCAGTACTTC.

This chain links TRBV5-1 with TRBJ1-1; unclear D gene. Trimming took 4 bases from V and 0 from J, leaving 13 bases between them. The germline V gene encodes CDR1 SGHRS and CDR2 YFSETQ. The CDR3 spans 15 residues. This CDR3 reads CASSGGRIMNTEAFF. The CDR3 coding sequence is TGCGCCAGCAGCGGAGGACGGATCATGAACACTGAAGCTTTCTTT.

The genes are TRBV7-9 and TRBJ2-5; 15 nucleotides align to TRBD2. The V gene's germline CDR1 is SEHNR and CDR2 FQNEAQ (reference sequence). Trimming cost V 4 bases and J 4 bases; bases outside gene matches: 7. This CDR3 is built from 17 residues. CDR3 nucleotides: TGTGCCAGCAGCTCACGGACTAGCGGGAGGGAAAGAGAGACCCAGTACTTC. Translated, it gives CASSSRTSGRERETQYF.

The gene calls are TRBV6-5 and TRBJ1-3, with D perhaps TRBD1 (5 bases). CDR1 and CDR2 (germline): MNHEY, SVGAGI. V lost 0 bases and J 2 bases, leaving 11 bases between the germline ends. The length of the CDR3 is 16 residues. The CDR3 reads CASSYSHAGPGNTIYF. CDR3 DNA: TGTGCCAGCAGTTACTCGCACGCAGGGCCTGGAAACACCATATATTTT.

The V call is TRBV4-1, the J call TRBJ1-2; TRBD1 matches 7 bases. Germline-derived CDR1 and CDR2 are MGHRA and YSYEKL. V shed 4 bases, J shed 5 bases, and the junction held 16 bases outside the gene matches. The CDR3 loop spans 17 amino acids. CDR3 protein: CASSPASAGGSRYGYTF. The CDR3 nucleotides are TGCGCCAGCAGCCCCGCGTCGGCAGGGGGGAGTCGATATGGCTACACCTTC.

The chain joins TRBV3-1 (or the pseudogene TRBV3-2) to TRBJ2-7; tentatively, D is TRBD2 (5 bases). Germline V gene sequence: CDR1 LGHDT, CDR2 YNNKEL (reference sequence). V was trimmed by 4 bases and J by 3 bases, leaving 22 bases between them. This CDR3 comprises 17 residues. CDR3 protein: CASSRAGDIIPLYEQYF. For the CDR3, the DNA is TGTGCCAGCAGCCGGGCGGGTGACATAATACCCCTCTACGAGCAGTACTTC.

The V and J genes are TRBV7-3 and TRBJ1-2; 7 bases align to TRBD1. The CDR3 runs to 14 residues. Looked up from germline, CDR1 is SGHTA and CDR2 is FQGTGA. J gave up 8 bases and V 5 bases, and 11 bases lay outside the gene matches. CDR3 DNA: TGTGCCAGCAGCCCCACCACGCTCAGGGGGGGCTACACCTTC. Its translation is CASSPTTLRGGYTF.

The V gene is TRBV2, the J gene TRBJ2-7; the D gene is possibly TRBD1 (5 bases). Germline V gene sequence: CDR1 SNHLY, CDR2 FYNNEI. The CDR3 totals 15 residues. The V end lost 8 bases, the J end lost 0 bases, and 17 bases lay between the germline ends. The CDR3 loop is CASLANTGFSYEQYF. CDR3 nucleotides: TGTGCCAGCTTGGCAAATACAGGCTTCTCCTACGAGCAGTACTTC.

This rearrangement joins TRBV29-1 to TRBJ2-5; 7 bases are shared with TRBD2. Germline assignment: CDR1 SQVTM and CDR2 ANQGSEA. The CDR3 length is 16 residues. V shed 4 bases, J shed 5 bases, and the junction held 16 bases outside the gene matches. This CDR3 is CSVVGASLWGGETQYF. The CDR3 DNA sequence: TGCAGCGTTGTTGGGGCGTCCCTCTGGGGAGGGGAGACCCAGTACTTC.

The chain is built from TRBV2 and TRBJ2-5; D remains ambiguous. This CDR3 has 13 residues. V shed 7 bases and J shed 2 bases, with 11 bases lying between them. Germline V gives CDR1 SNHLY, CDR2 FYNNEI. The DNA for the CDR3 is TGTGCCAGCATCCTCGAAGGACAAGAGACCCAGTACTTC. Protein product: CASILEGQETQYF.

This clone was seen once. The rearrangement uses TRBV19 and TRBJ2-2, with 11 nucleotides matching TRBD2. Losses at the gene ends were 2 bases for V and 2 bases for J; bases not matched to a gene: 7. Germline V gene sequence: CDR1 LNHDA, CDR2 SQIVND (reference sequence). The CDR3 is 18 amino acids. The DNA for the CDR3 is TGTGCCAGTAGTATAAAGGTAGCGGGAGGGCCCAACACCGGGGAGCTGTTTTTT. Its protein product is CASSIKVAGGPNTGELFF.

The chain joins TRBV9 to TRBJ1-5; 9 nucleotides agree with TRBD1. V was pared by 4 bases and J by 3 bases, with 5 bases of the junction left unmatched. Germline V CDR1 and CDR2: SGDLS, YYNGEE. This CDR3 has 15 residues. CDR3 sequence reads: CASSNRDRDNQPQHF. The CDR3 nucleotides read TGTGCCAGCAGCAACCGGGACAGGGACAATCAGCCCCAGCATTTT.

The chain recombines TRBV15 with TRBJ2-5; D is unclear. Germline CDR1 LNHNV, CDR2 YYDKDF (reference sequence). V was pared by 0 bases and J by 5 bases, with 7 bases between. This CDR3 comprises 13 residues. The CDR3 coding sequence is TGTGCCACCAGCAGAGATTGGGCGGAGACCCAGTACTTC. It encodes CATSRDWAETQYF.

The CDR3 DNA reads as TGTGCCTGGAGCACAGGGACAACTAATGAAAAACTGTTTTTT. Translated, it gives CAWSTGTTNEKLFF. This sequence joins TRBV30 and TRBJ1-4, with D possibly TRBD1 on 6 matching bases. This CDR3 is built from 14 residues. Trimming removed 3 bases at V and 0 bases at J, with 8 bases between. In germline, CDR1 is GTSNPN, CDR2 SVGIG (reference sequence).

In DNA, the CDR3 is TGCGCCAGCAGCCAACTGACAGGGGGCACTGAAGCTTTCTTT. This gives the protein CASSQLTGGTEAFF. The V and J genes are TRBV4-1 and TRBJ1-1, with 9 positions matching TRBD1. Germline V gene data show CDR1 as MGHRA and CDR2 as YSYEKL. The CDR3 sequence is 14 residues long. With 2 bases clipped from V and 4 bases from J, the junction kept 2 bases outside the gene matches.

V gene TRBV5-5 combines with J gene TRBJ1-5; no definite D call. CDR1 SGHKS and CDR2 YYEKEE come from the germline V gene (reference sequence). V gave up 4 bases and J gave up 2 bases, with 10 bases separating them. The CDR3 extends over 14 amino acids. The CDR3 is CASSRVLGNQPQHF. As DNA, the CDR3 is TGTGCCAGCAGCAGGGTTTTGGGCAATCAGCCCCAGCATTTT.

The V gene is TRBV5-4, the J gene TRBJ1-2; the D is unclear. CDR1 is SGHNT and CDR2 is YYREEE in the germline V gene (reference sequence). Trimming left V 0 bases short and J 5 bases short, with 14 bases between. This CDR3 has 15 residues. The CDR3 DNA reads as TGTGCCAGCAGCTTGGATCGGGCAACTATTTATGGCTACACCTTC. It codes for CASSLDRATIYGYTF.

The V call is TRBV10-1, the J call TRBJ2-7; the D is unclear. The V end was cut by 4 bases, the J end by 2 bases, with 9 bases between. This CDR3 has 13 amino acids. Germline V gives CDR1 WNHNN, CDR2 SYGVQD (reference sequence). In DNA, the CDR3 is TGCGCCAGCAGTGGCGGCGAGACCTACGAGCAGTACTTC. This translates into CASSGGETYEQYF.